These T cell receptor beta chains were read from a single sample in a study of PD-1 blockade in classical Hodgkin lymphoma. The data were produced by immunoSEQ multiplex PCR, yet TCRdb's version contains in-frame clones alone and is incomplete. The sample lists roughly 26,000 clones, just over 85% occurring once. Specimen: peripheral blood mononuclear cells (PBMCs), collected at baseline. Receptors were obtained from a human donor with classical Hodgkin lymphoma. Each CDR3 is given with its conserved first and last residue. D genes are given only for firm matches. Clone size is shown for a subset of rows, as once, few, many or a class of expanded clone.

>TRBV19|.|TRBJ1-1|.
CASTLGLRNTEAFF
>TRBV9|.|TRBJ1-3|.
CASSVDGGNTIYF
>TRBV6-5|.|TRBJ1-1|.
CASSPTAVKSKEAFF
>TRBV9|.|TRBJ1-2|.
CASSAGVSNYGYTF
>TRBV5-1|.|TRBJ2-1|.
CASSSGLNEQFF
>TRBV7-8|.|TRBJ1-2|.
CAISPGWGYGYTF
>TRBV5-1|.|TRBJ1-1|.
CASIPEAGGAEAFF
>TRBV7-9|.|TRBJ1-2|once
CASSLDSGPPGYTF
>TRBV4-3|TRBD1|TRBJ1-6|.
CASSQESGTGNNSPLHF
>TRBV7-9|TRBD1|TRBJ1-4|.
CASSIDRGHEKLFF
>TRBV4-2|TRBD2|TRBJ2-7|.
CASSHVSGGPPYEQYF
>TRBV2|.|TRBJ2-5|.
CASSEWATDQETQYF
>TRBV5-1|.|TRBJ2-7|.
CASSSGGRSYEQYF
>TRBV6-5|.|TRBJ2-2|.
CASSQLATGRGELFF
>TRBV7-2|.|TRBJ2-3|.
CASSPPSTDTQYF
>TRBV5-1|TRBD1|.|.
CASSFQGANNEQYF
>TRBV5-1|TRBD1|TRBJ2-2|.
CASKQGANTGELFF
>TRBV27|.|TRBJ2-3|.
CASMRLAIDTQYF
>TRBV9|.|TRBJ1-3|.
CASSVDGGHGNTIYF
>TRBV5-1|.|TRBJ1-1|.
CASSLGPGYTEAFF
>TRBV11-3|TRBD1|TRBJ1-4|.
CARISGTGVHQAPEKLFF
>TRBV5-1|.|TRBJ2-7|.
CASSLGAASSEQYF
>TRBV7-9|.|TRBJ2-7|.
CASSSEVGSQYF
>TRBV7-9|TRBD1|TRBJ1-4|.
CASSWTGAQGEKLFF
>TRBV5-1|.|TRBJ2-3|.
CASSLAGTDTQYF
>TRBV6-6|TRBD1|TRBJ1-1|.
CASSPGQGNTEAFF
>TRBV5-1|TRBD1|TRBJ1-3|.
CASKPSGGLDSGNTIYF
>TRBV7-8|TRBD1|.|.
CASSLGTGRSEQYF
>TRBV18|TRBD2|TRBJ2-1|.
CASSPGTSGEYNEQFF
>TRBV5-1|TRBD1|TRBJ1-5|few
CASSLQGDQPQHF
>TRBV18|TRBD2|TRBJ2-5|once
CASSPPGGLAEEETQYF
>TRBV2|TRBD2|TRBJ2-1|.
CAIGGTSGNNEQFF
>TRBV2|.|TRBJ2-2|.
CASSEWAARELFF
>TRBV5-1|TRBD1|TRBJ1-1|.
CASSFFLTTGGEWGTEAFF
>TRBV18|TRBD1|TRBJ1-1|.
CASSPGTGNTEAFF
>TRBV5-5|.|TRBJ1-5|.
CASSLHSNQPQHF
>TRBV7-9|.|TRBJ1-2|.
CASSSDTFYYGYTF